These 24 T cell receptor beta chains share one sample of origin, sequenced in a study of blood T cell repertoires in COVID-19. Assay: immunoSEQ multiplex PCR; the TCRdb copy retains only in-frame clones and omits some. The sample includes about 200,000 clones, 80% to 90% seen only once; the top ten take about 2.2%. Sequencing input: peripheral blood. Receptors were obtained from a man aged 25-45 years who had recovered from COVID-19.

The V call is TRBV11-2, the J call TRBJ2-5; possible D gene TRBD1, 6 bases. This CDR3 spans 14 amino acids. V lost 0 bases to trimming and J lost 4 bases, with 9 bases between them. Germline V gene sequence: CDR1 SGHAT, CDR2 FQNNGV. In nucleotides, the CDR3 is TGTGCCAGCAGCTTAGAACTAGGGGGAGAGACCCAGTACTTC. Its protein is CASSLELGGETQYF.

This clone was seen a handful of times. The chain joins TRBV14 to TRBJ1-2; no clear D gene. Germline assignment: CDR1 SGHDN and CDR2 FVKESK. V was pared by 1 base and J by 5 bases, with 14 bases between. CDR3 length: 15 amino acids. DNA for the CDR3: TGTGCCAGCAGCCAAGTTGGTAAAGGAGGGTATGGCTACACCTTC. Protein: CASSQVGKGGYGYTF.

The CDR3 DNA sequence: TGTGCCACCAGCCCTGGAGGGACAGGCAACACTGAAGCTTTCTTT. As protein: CATSPGGTGNTEAFF. This rearrangement joins TRBV15 to TRBJ1-1; 8 bases fit TRBD1. The V gene end was trimmed by 5 bases and the J gene end by 2 bases; junction bases not matched to a gene: 7. This CDR3 is 15 amino acids long. The germline V gene encodes CDR1 LNHNV and CDR2 YYDKDF (reference sequence).

This sequence joins TRBV7-9 and TRBJ2-1, with 10 bases identical to TRBD1. The germline gives CDR1 SEHNR, CDR2 FQNEAQ (reference sequence). This CDR3 is built from 15 residues. V shed 5 bases, J shed 5 bases, and the junction held 6 bases outside the gene matches. DNA of the CDR3: TGTGCCAGCAGCCCCGGACAGGGGGATGACAATGAGCAGTTCTTC. Amino acids: CASSPGQGDDNEQFF.

The rearrangement joins TRBV30 to TRBJ1-5; D is unresolved. The CDR3 totals 15 residues. From germline, CDR1 is GTSNPN and CDR2 SVGIG (reference sequence). V dropped 1 base and J dropped 1 base, with 11 bases sitting between them. In nucleotides, the CDR3 is TGTGCCTGGAGTGCGGGGATTTTCAGCAATCAGCCCCAGCATTTT. Its protein product is CAWSAGIFSNQPQHF.

The chain combines TRBV15 with TRBJ2-7; D perhaps matches TRBD1 (6 bases). CDR1 is LNHNV and CDR2 is YYDKDF in the germline V gene (reference sequence). Deletions cut 1 base from V and 0 bases from J, with 13 bases between. The CDR3 extends over 16 amino acids. Here the CDR3 reads CATSRAIQGHSYEQYF. The CDR3 region has the DNA TGTGCCACCAGCAGAGCAATACAGGGACACTCCTACGAGCAGTACTTC.

This clone was seen repeatedly, ten times or more. This chain joins TRBV15 and TRBJ1-5, with D maybe TRBD1 (5 bases). Germline V CDR1 and CDR2: LNHNV, YYDKDF (reference sequence). The CDR3 has 14 residues. The germline V and J ends were trimmed by 4 bases and 0 bases, with 7 bases remaining between them. For the CDR3, the DNA is TGTGCCACCAGCATCGGACATAGCAATCAGCCCCAGCATTTT. Residues: CATSIGHSNQPQHF.

This rearrangement joins TRBV7-9 to TRBJ1-5, with 8 bases that match TRBD1. The CDR3 runs to 15 residues. The J segment lost 5 bases and the V segment lost 5 bases, leaving 8 bases of the junction unmatched. Looked up from germline, CDR1 is SEHNR and CDR2 is FQNEAQ (reference sequence). The CDR3 DNA is TGTGCCAGCAGCCCCGGGACAGGCGCCTATCAGCCCCAGCATTTT. Encoded protein: CASSPGTGAYQPQHF.

The V gene is TRBV7-9, the J gene TRBJ2-7, with D possibly TRBD2 on 5 matching bases. Germline V gene data show CDR1 as SEHNR and CDR2 as FQNEAQ (reference sequence). V was shortened by 4 bases and J by 3 bases, with 13 bases between the two germline ends. This CDR3 has 14 residues. The CDR3 here is CASSYQTRDYEQYF. The CDR3 DNA sequence: TGTGCCAGCAGCTATCAAACTAGGGACTACGAGCAGTACTTC.

This chain links TRBV7-6 with TRBJ1-1, with D perhaps matching TRBD1 (6 bases). This CDR3 comprises 15 residues. Trimming took 4 bases from V and 4 from J, leaving 16 bases between them. Germline V gene lookup returns CDR1 SGHVS and CDR2 FNYEAQ. The CDR3 DNA is TGTGCCAGCAGCTCCTCAGGGGTGATGAGCACTGAAGCTTTCTTT. As protein: CASSSSGVMSTEAFF.

The sample holds a few counts of this clone. The J gene is TRBJ2-1, the V gene TRBV10-1; maybe TRBD1 (6 bases). CDR3 length equals 15 residues. Germline-derived CDR1 and CDR2 are WNHNN and SYGVQD (reference sequence). V lost 4 bases to trimming and J lost 2 bases, with 12 bases between them. CDR3 amino acids: CASSANRVPYNEQFF. The CDR3 DNA sequence: TGCGCCAGCAGTGCAAACAGGGTCCCCTACAATGAGCAGTTCTTC.

In this sample, this clone turned up once. This chain uses TRBV7-8 with TRBJ2-7, with 7 bases lining up with TRBD1. Germline V gene lookup returns CDR1 SGHVS and CDR2 FQNEAQ. This CDR3 is built from 13 residues. The trim removed 5 bases at V and 5 bases at J, leaving 6 bases unmatched. CDR3: CASSAGTAHEQYF. DNA of the CDR3: TGTGCCAGCAGCGCCGGGACAGCCCACGAGCAGTACTTC.

The rearrangement joins TRBV12-3 or TRBV12-4 to TRBJ2-1; no clear D. This CDR3 has 13 residues. The V gene lost 2 bases and the J gene lost 4 bases, with 6 bases spanning the gap. The CDR3 spells CASSLTRYNEQFF. CDR3 coding DNA: TGTGCCAGCAGTTTAACCAGGTACAATGAGCAGTTCTTC.

The rearrangement links TRBV6-5 to TRBJ2-5, with a tentative D call TRBD1 (5 bases). Trimming took off 7 bases at V and 2 bases at J, with 11 bases between the two ends. Germline lookup yields CDR1 MNHEY and CDR2 SVGAGI. This CDR3 contains 13 residues. CDR3 sequence (DNA): TGTGCCAGCATGAGTACAGGACAAGAGACCCAGTACTTC. It translates to CASMSTGQETQYF.

The chain carries TRBV2 and TRBJ2-3; 13 nucleotides match TRBD2. Looked up from germline, CDR1 is SNHLY and CDR2 is FYNNEI. After removal of 7 bases from V and 5 bases from J, the junction contained 6 bases not matched to a gene. The CDR3 has 15 residues. The DNA for the CDR3 is TGTGCCAGCACCTTTGGACTAGCGGGGGTAGATACGCAGTATTTT. Amino acids: CASTFGLAGVDTQYF.

This clone has a single count. The chain uses TRBV24-1 and TRBJ2-1; TRBD1 is a possible D gene (6 bases). Looked up from germline, CDR1 is KGHDR and CDR2 is SFDVKD. Trimming removed 2 bases from V and 7 bases from J, with 11 bases in between. The CDR3 runs 14 residues. CDR3 protein: CATSDSTGFNEQFF. CDR3 DNA sequence: TGTGCCACCAGTGATTCCACAGGGTTTAATGAGCAGTTCTTC.

Only a few counts were recorded for this clone. The chain joins TRBV19 to TRBJ1-1; 7 bases agree with TRBD1. Trimming removed 8 bases from V and 6 bases from J; junction bases left unmatched: 9. The CDR3 spans 13 residues. Germline V CDR1 and CDR2: LNHDA, SQIVND (reference sequence). The DNA for the CDR3 is TGTGCCAGTGGAAGAGGGGGCAGGCCTGAAGCTTTCTTT. Translation: CASGRGGRPEAFF.

The V call is TRBV5-8, the J call TRBJ1-1; no reliable D call. The CDR3 length is 15 residues. The V end lost 2 bases, the J end lost 0 bases, and 11 bases lay between the germline ends. Germline V lookup: CDR1 SGHTS, CDR2 YDEGEE. The chain's CDR3 is CASSFVLQVNTEAFF. Written as DNA, the CDR3 is TGTGCCAGCAGCTTTGTACTTCAGGTGAACACTGAAGCTTTCTTT.

The chain joins TRBV15 to TRBJ1-5; tentative D call: TRBD1 (6 bases). The ends were cut back, 5 bases at V and 2 bases at J, with 25 bases in the middle. The CDR3 has 19 residues. Germline CDR1 reads LNHNV; CDR2 reads YYDKDF (reference sequence). The CDR3 bases are TGTGCCACCAGCCCAGACTCGGGGGGGGCAGTTTTCGGCAATCAGCCCCAGCATTTT. This gives the protein CATSPDSGGAVFGNQPQHF.

V is TRBV12-5 and J is TRBJ1-2; TRBD1 might be the D (6 bases). There are 13 residues in the CDR3. Germline CDR1 and CDR2: LGHNT and FRNRAP. Trimming removed 7 bases at V and 4 bases at J, with 13 bases between. The CDR3 region is CASVPDSLYGYTF. The CDR3, as DNA: TGTGCTAGTGTGCCGGACAGTCTCTATGGCTACACCTTC.

The chain joins TRBV18 to TRBJ1-6; TRBD1 aligns across 9 bases. The V gene's germline CDR1 is KGHSH and CDR2 LQKENI. The CDR3 contains 14 residues. Unmatched junction bases numbered 9, after V lost 10 bases and J lost 8 bases. CDR3 loop: CATKPGQGDSPLHF. For the CDR3, the DNA is TGTGCCACCAAACCGGGACAGGGAGATTCACCCCTCCACTTT.

The chain has TRBV5-1 and TRBJ1-5; perhaps TRBD1 as D (5 bases). This CDR3 region has 16 residues. Looked up from germline, CDR1 is SGHRS and CDR2 is YFSETQ. The ends were cut back, 0 bases at V and 4 bases at J, with 14 bases in the middle. The CDR3 DNA reads as TGCGCCAGCAGCTTGGAAGGCAGGGAAGGGAATCAGCCCCAGCATTTT. It is translated as CASSLEGREGNQPQHF.

The J gene is TRBJ1-5, the V gene TRBV6-1; D might be TRBD1 (5 bases). The V gene's germline CDR1 is MNHNS and CDR2 SASEGT. Trimming left V 2 bases short and J 0 bases short, with 8 bases between. The CDR3 sequence is 15 residues long. CDR3 in DNA: TGTGCCAGCAGTGAACCAGGGAATAGCAATCAGCCCCAGCATTTT. Its protein is CASSEPGNSNQPQHF.

The rearrangement links TRBV27 to TRBJ1-5; 9 bases are shared with TRBD1. Losses at the gene ends were 7 bases for V and 4 bases for J; bases not matched to a gene: 8. Per the germline V gene, CDR1 is MNHEY and CDR2 is SMNVEV (reference sequence). CDR3 length equals 15 residues. This chain's CDR3 is CASTQGTGWNQPQHF. CDR3 nucleotides: TGTGCCAGCACCCAAGGGACAGGGTGGAATCAGCCCCAGCATTTT.